Following are 25 T cell receptor beta chains from one sample sequenced in a study of blood T cell repertoires in COVID-19. TCRdb's table, derived via immunoSEQ multiplex PCR, lists solely in-frame clones and lacks some. The sample lists roughly 380,000 clones; 85% were seen once. The material sequenced was peripheral blood. The receptors stem from a woman younger than 35 with acute or convalescent COVID-19.

This chain links TRBV4-1 with TRBJ1-2; 7 bases are shared with TRBD1. The CDR3 loop spans 17 amino acids. The germline gives CDR1 MGHRA, CDR2 YSYEKL. V shed 3 bases, J shed 6 bases, and the junction held 16 bases outside the gene matches. CDR3 amino acids: CASSQPWTGGFLNGYTF. CDR3 nucleotide sequence: TGCGCCAGCAGCCAGCCCTGGACAGGCGGGTTTCTCAATGGCTACACCTTC.

The gene calls are TRBV5-6 and TRBJ2-7; 10 nucleotides line up with TRBD1. The germline CDR1 and CDR2 sequences are SGHDT and YYEEEE. The CDR3 sequence is 15 residues long. J lost 3 bases, V lost 0 bases, and 3 bases had no gene match. CDR3 coding DNA: TGTGCCAGCAGCTTGGGGACAGGGGGATACTACGAGCAGTACTTC. It codes for CASSLGTGGYYEQYF.

The V call is TRBV6-5, the J call TRBJ2-7; possible D gene TRBD1, 6 bases. Between the trimmed V and J ends, which lost 6 bases and 4 bases, there was a span of 7 bases. This CDR3 comprises 11 residues. CDR1 and CDR2 from the germline V gene are MNHEY and SVGAGI. The CDR3 bases are TGTGCCAGCAGACAGGGTTACGAGCAGTACTTC. Protein product: CASRQGYEQYF.

This clone was seen ten or more times. This chain joins TRBV11-2 and TRBJ2-7; tentative D call: TRBD2 (7 bases). V was trimmed by 5 bases and J by 3 bases, leaving 14 bases between them. The CDR3 has 14 residues. Germline lookup yields CDR1 SGHAT and CDR2 FQNNGV. CDR3 amino acids: CASSRSGTNYEQYF. The CDR3 DNA follows: TGTGCCAGCAGCAGGAGCGGGACAAACTACGAGCAGTACTTC.

The table lists this clone with a few counts. The DNA is left out, because the CDR3 cannot be placed on it with certainty; the CDR3 is given as TCRdb lists it. This chain joins TRBV21-1 and TRBJ1-1; the tabulated D call, TRBD1, remains unverified against the DNA. TRBV21-1 is labeled a pseudogene. The CDR3 sequence runs 15 residues, both termini included. CDR3 region: CASSKWGTGALEAFF.

V gene TRBV3-1 (or the pseudogene TRBV3-2) combines with J gene TRBJ2-3, with D possibly TRBD2 on 6 matching bases. This CDR3 comprises 17 residues. Trimming shortened V by 1 base and J by 6 bases, and 20 bases separated the two germline ends. Germline lookup yields CDR1 LGHDT and CDR2 YNNKEL (reference sequence). The CDR3 reads CASSQVREVLYVDTQYF. The DNA of the CDR3 is TGTGCCAGCAGCCAAGTCAGGGAGGTTTTATACGTTGATACGCAGTATTTT.

This sequence joins TRBV5-5 and TRBJ2-7; weak D call: TRBD1 (6 bases). V lost 0 bases and J 0 bases, leaving 7 bases between the germline ends. The CDR3 has 14 residues. Germline CDR1 is SGHKS and CDR2 is YYEKEE (reference sequence). This chain's CDR3 is CASSLGQDSYEQYF. CDR3 bases: TGTGCCAGCAGCTTGGGACAGGACTCCTACGAGCAGTACTTC.

The gene calls are TRBV9 and TRBJ2-4, with 7 bases lining up with TRBD2. Looked up from germline, CDR1 is SGDLS and CDR2 is YYNGEE. V shed 1 base and J 9 bases; nucleotides not matched to a gene: 10. The CDR3 spans 15 residues. The CDR3 nucleotides are TGTGCCAGCAGCGTACGGGCGGGAGAATCGGGCATTCAGTACTTC. Residues: CASSVRAGESGIQYF.

The chain carries TRBV28 and TRBJ2-7, with D tentatively TRBD2 (6 bases). From germline, CDR1 is MDHEN and CDR2 SYDVKM. V lost 2 bases and J 2 bases, leaving 10 bases between the germline ends. This CDR3 is 14 amino acids long. This CDR3 is CASSLGRIPYEQYF. Written as DNA, the CDR3 is TGTGCCAGCAGTTTAGGGAGGATCCCCTACGAGCAGTACTTC.

The V and J genes are TRBV24-1 and TRBJ2-2; D may be TRBD1 (6 bases). From germline, CDR1 is KGHDR and CDR2 SFDVKD. V was shortened by 1 base and J by 3 bases, with 17 bases between the two germline ends. CDR3 length: 18 amino acids. The CDR3 DNA reads as TGTGCCACCAGTGATTTTACAGGGTGGCAGGTTGACACCGGGGAGCTGTTTTTT. It translates to CATSDFTGWQVDTGELFF.

This clone was found a few times. The V and J genes are TRBV3-1 (or the pseudogene TRBV3-2) and TRBJ2-2, with TRBD2 as a possible D gene (5 bases). CDR1 and CDR2 from the germline V gene are LGHDT and YNNKEL (reference sequence). The CDR3 has 14 residues. V lost 1 base to trimming and J lost 8 bases, with 11 bases between them. CDR3 bases: TGTGCCAGCAGCCAAGTTAGTACTAGAGGGGAGCTGTTTTTT. Protein product: CASSQVSTRGELFF.

This chain links TRBV27 with TRBJ1-3, with TRBD1 matching over 10 bases. The CDR3 runs to 16 residues. Losses at the gene ends were 5 bases for V and 4 bases for J; bases not matched to a gene: 8. Germline CDR1 and CDR2: MNHEY and SMNVEV (reference sequence). The DNA for the CDR3 is TGTGCCAGCAGTCCGCTCGGACAGGGGGTCGGAAACACCATATATTTT. It is translated as CASSPLGQGVGNTIYF.

This clone was seen just once. This chain joins TRBV5-1 and TRBJ1-4, with D possibly TRBD1 on 5 matching bases. Germline assignment: CDR1 SGHRS and CDR2 YFSETQ. With 7 bases removed from V and 8 bases from J, the gap between germline ends came to 15 bases. CDR3 length: 13 residues. The CDR3 DNA reads TGCGCCAGCGGTACAGGTCTGGAGGAAAAACTGTTTTTT. It is translated as CASGTGLEEKLFF.

The chain combines TRBV27 with TRBJ1-5; 7 bases match TRBD1. V was pared by 5 bases and J by 0 bases, with 4 bases of the junction left unmatched. Germline-derived CDR1 and CDR2 are MNHEY and SMNVEV (reference sequence). The CDR3 runs to 15 residues. The CDR3 DNA is TGTGCCAGCAGTGGACAGGCTTATAGCAATCAGCCCCAGCATTTT. The encoded protein is CASSGQAYSNQPQHF.

This chain links TRBV5-6 with TRBJ2-1, with TRBD2 identical over 11 bases. The CDR3 is 16 residues long. V gave up 5 bases and J gave up 7 bases; unmatched junction bases: 11. Germline CDR1 SGHDT, CDR2 YYEEEE. Here the CDR3 DNA reads TGTGCCAGCAGTTTTAGCGGGGGGGCAAATTGGAATGAGCAGTTCTTC. Its translation is CASSFSGGANWNEQFF.

This chain links TRBV7-9 with TRBJ2-5, with D maybe TRBD2 (6 bases). Deletions cut 0 bases from V and 4 bases from J, with 6 bases between. Germline-derived CDR1 and CDR2 are SEHNR and FQNEAQ (reference sequence). The length of the CDR3 is 13 residues. Here the CDR3 DNA reads TGTGCCAGCAGCTTAGCGGAGGGAGAGACCCAGTACTTC. Amino acids: CASSLAEGETQYF.

The V and J genes are TRBV30 and TRBJ2-1, with 9 bases matching TRBD2. CDR3 length: 17 amino acids. The V segment lost 0 bases and the J segment 2 bases; nucleotides outside the gene matches: 8. Germline V gene data show CDR1 as GTSNPN and CDR2 as SVGIG (reference sequence). The CDR3 sequence is CAWSVQLAGNPYNEQFF. CDR3 coding DNA: TGTGCCTGGAGTGTACAGCTAGCGGGGAACCCCTACAATGAGCAGTTCTTC.

This clone was seen once. The chain combines TRBV28 with TRBJ2-4, with D uncertain. The CDR3 has 13 residues. Trimming took off 5 bases at V and 13 bases at J, with 18 bases between the two ends. Germline V gene sequence: CDR1 MDHEN, CDR2 SYDVKM. The CDR3 reads CASSPRPRDSQYF. DNA of the CDR3: TGTGCCAGCAGTCCACGACCAAGAGATAGCCAGTACTTC.

The chain combines TRBV9 with TRBJ1-2, with unresolved D. The CDR3 has 15 amino acids. Germline CDR1 reads SGDLS; CDR2 reads YYNGEE. Trimming removed 3 bases at V and 4 bases at J, with 16 bases between. This chain's CDR3 is CASSASEERVYGYTF. DNA for the CDR3: TGTGCCAGCAGCGCCTCGGAGGAGAGGGTCTATGGCTACACCTTC.

DNA of the CDR3: TGTGCCAGCAGCCAGACCGGGACAGGCGCAGGGGGCGGGGAGCTGTTTTTT. Encoded protein: CASSQTGTGAGGGELFF. The J gene is TRBJ2-2, the V gene TRBV14; TRBD1 aligns across 8 bases. Germline CDR1 is SGHDN and CDR2 is FVKESK. J lost 7 bases, V lost 3 bases, and 13 bases had no gene match. The CDR3 covers 17 residues.

V and J are TRBV7-6 and TRBJ2-1, with TRBD2 matching 10 bases. Germline V gives CDR1 SGHVS, CDR2 FNYEAQ. V dropped 5 bases and J dropped 0; count of bases not matched to a gene: 4. The CDR3 has 16 residues. CDR3 region: CASSDRLAGSYNEQFF. CDR3 bases: TGTGCCAGCAGCGACCGACTAGCGGGCTCCTACAATGAGCAGTTCTTC.

The chain is built from TRBV12-5 and TRBJ2-3, with TRBD2 matching over 10 bases. V lost 1 base to trimming and J lost 1 base; unmatched junction nucleotides: 11. Germline V gives CDR1 LGHNT, CDR2 FRNRAP. The CDR3 covers 19 residues. The CDR3 DNA sequence: TGTGCTAGTGGTTTGGGACCTCCCTCGCTAGCGGGGGGCACAGATACGCAGTATTTT. Protein product: CASGLGPPSLAGGTDTQYF. Looking up the rest from reference TRBV12-5 and TRBJ2-3 gives the full variable domain: DARVTQTPRHKVTEMGQEVTMRCQPILGHNTVFWYRQTMMQGLELLAYFRNRAPLDDSGMPKDRFSAEMPDATLATLKIQPSEPRDSAVYFCASGLGPPSLAGGTDTQYFGPGTRLTVL.

This rearrangement joins TRBV27 to TRBJ2-2, with D maybe TRBD1 (6 bases). Trimming took 3 bases from V and 5 from J, leaving 19 bases between them. Per germline, CDR1 MNHEY and CDR2 SMNVEV (reference sequence). The CDR3 is made up of 17 amino acids. CDR3 region: CASSFLVPGHYTGELFF. CDR3 DNA: TGTGCCAGCAGTTTTTTAGTACCGGGACACTATACCGGGGAGCTGTTTTTT.

This clone occurred a few times. The chain is built from TRBV28 and TRBJ1-1; 8 bases line up with TRBD1. Germline loops: CDR1 MDHEN, CDR2 SYDVKM. The CDR3 has 16 amino acids. Losses at the gene ends were 3 bases for V and 11 bases for J; bases not matched to a gene: 17. Written as DNA, the CDR3 is TGTGCCAGCAGTTTCTTTTTCCGGCAGGGGGCGCGGGACGCTTTCTTT. It specifies CASSFFFRQGARDAFF.

This clone has just one count. The J gene is TRBJ2-1, the V gene TRBV6-6, with TRBD2 matching over 7 bases. Germline CDR1 MNHNY, CDR2 SVGAGI (reference sequence). With V trimmed by 5 bases and J by 3 bases, 4 bases remained unmatched. This CDR3 has 14 residues. CDR3 bases: TGTGCCAGCAGTCGCGGGACTAACTACAATGAGCAGTTCTTC. Translating gives CASSRGTNYNEQFF.